What follows are 7 T cell receptor beta chains derived from one specimen sequenced in a study of a mutant IDH1 vaccine in newly diagnosed glioma (dated by TCRdb to 2020 to 2023). The library was obtained by the immunoSEQ multiplex PCR assay. The source is immuneACCESS, and TCRdb retained only in-frame sequences with V and J called. Part of the clones is not carried over; for the studies checked, unresolved V genes explain less than half of this, and the remainder is unexplained. The sample yields 70,000 to 90,000 clones; around 90% were counted once. Approximately 0.6% of the sample rests with the top ten. Their antigens are not known. The time point label on this specimen signifies: week 5, during vaccination. Each vaccine dose, consisting of 300 ug of a 20-mer mutant IDH1 peptide in Montanide, was administered subcutaneously with topical imiquimod. Sequenced here: PBMCs, sampled from a glioma patient whose treatment included an IDH1 peptide vaccine. These receptors were obtained from a woman between 45 and 65 years old with glioma.

The chain carries TRBV28 and TRBJ2-7; a weak D match, TRBD1 (6 bases). The V and J ends lost 5 bases and 3 bases respectively, with 17 bases between them. CDR1 and CDR2 (germline): MDHEN, SYDVKM. The CDR3 length is 15 residues. CDR3 sequence: CASSETTGQSYEQYF. Here the CDR3 DNA reads TGTGCCAGCAGTGAAACGACAGGTCAGAGCTACGAGCAGTACTTC.

This clone was observed a few times. V is TRBV11-2 and J is TRBJ2-2; TRBD2 matches 9 bases. CDR1 is SGHAT and CDR2 is FQNNGV in the germline V gene. V was clipped by 5 bases and J by 7 bases; unmatched bases: 8. The CDR3 totals 15 residues. The CDR3 region is CASSGLRREGGELFF. The CDR3 bases are TGTGCCAGCAGCGGCCTAAGGCGGGAGGGCGGGGAGCTGTTTTTT.

The chain links TRBV18 to TRBJ2-7; TRBD2 aligns across 10 bases. Germline CDR1 and CDR2: KGHSH and LQKENI. The trim removed 0 bases at V and 3 bases at J, leaving 2 bases unmatched. The CDR3 totals 15 residues. CDR3 residues: CASSPPSSGSYEQYF. CDR3 sequence (DNA): TGTGCCAGCTCACCACCGTCTAGCGGGAGCTACGAGCAGTACTTC.

The chain has TRBV27 and TRBJ2-2; a possible D gene is TRBD1 (8 bases). Germline V gene data show CDR1 as MNHEY and CDR2 as SMNVEV (reference sequence). V was clipped by 5 bases and J by 7 bases, with 17 bases between them. The CDR3 is 15 residues long. The CDR3 sequence is CASSNRGGIGGELFF. The CDR3, as DNA: TGTGCCAGCAGTAACAGGGGGGGCATAGGCGGGGAGCTGTTTTTT.

The CDR3 region is CASSSGGTFAEQYF. CDR3 DNA sequence: TGTGCCAGCTCGTCAGGGGGGACGTTCGCCGAGCAGTACTTC. The V gene is TRBV18, the J gene TRBJ2-7; D is possibly TRBD1 (7 bases). In germline, CDR1 is KGHSH, CDR2 LQKENI. This CDR3 spans 14 amino acids. Between the trimmed V and J ends, which lost 6 bases and 6 bases, there was a span of 18 bases.

The rearrangement links TRBV6-5 to TRBJ2-3, with TRBD1 matching over 8 bases. The CDR3 is 13 residues long. Trimming took 10 bases from V and 4 from J; bases not matched to a gene: 7. Germline V gene lookup returns CDR1 MNHEY and CDR2 SVGAGI. The CDR3 region has the DNA TGTGCCACCGACAGGGGAACCCCAGATACGCAGTATTTT. It is translated as CATDRGTPDTQYF.

This clone was counted once. V usage is TRBV5-1 and J usage is TRBJ2-5; 9 nucleotides match TRBD1. This CDR3 comprises 16 residues. Germline V CDR1 and CDR2: SGHRS, YFSETQ. The ends lost 1 base at V and 4 bases at J; junction bases unmatched: 8. Here the CDR3 reads CASSLSGQGSLETQYF. DNA of the CDR3: TGCGCCAGCAGCTTGTCGGGACAGGGATCATTAGAGACCCAGTACTTC. Full variable domain (outside the CDR3, taken from reference TRBV5-1 and TRBJ2-5): KAGVTQTPRYLIKTRGQQVTLSCSPISGHRSVSWYQQTPGQGLQFLFEYFSETQRNKGNFPGRFSGRQFSNSRSEMNVSTLELGDSALYLCASSLSGQGSLETQYFGPGTRLLVL.